This T cell receptor (beta chain) was recovered during a study of shared clonotypes between healthy human individuals. Study-wide results and caveats: Unshared clonotypes carried lower generation probabilities than those common to all four donors. The study generally estimated greater richness for naive than memory subsets. Naive CD4 clonotype sharing across a few donors was approximately 5%.

Clones were sequenced by immunoSEQ multiplex PCR, and TCRdb holds only the in-frame ones, with some missing. The table records about 2.1 million clones, 93% of them present only once. CD8 cells regarded as naive lacked CD45RO, were positively chosen for CCR7, and omitted terminally differentiated effector memory CD45RA+ cells. This CDR3 region has 17 residues. The V and J ends lost 5 bases and 4 bases, in that order; junction bases with no gene match: 13. The germline gives CDR1 SGHVS, CDR2 FQNEAQ. Comment on this clone: Its target is not known.

The V and J genes are TRBV7-8 and TRBJ1-5; 8 nucleotides match TRBD1. The source is a man aged 18 to 30 in good health. Some clones in this sample may be carry-over from other donors' samples. Specimen: naive CD8+ T cells from PBMCs. CDR3 residues: CASSTPTGEPVNQPQHF. Written as DNA, the CDR3 is TGTGCCAGCAGCACCCCGACAGGGGAACCCGTAAATCAGCCCCAGCATTTT.